What follows describes a single TCR beta chain. The antigen is not known. This CDR3 is 15 amino acids long. Trimming cost V 0 bases and J 2 bases, with 8 bases left between them. CDR1 is SGHDN and CDR2 is FVKESK in the germline V gene. These data belong to a study of T cells in localized non-small cell lung cancer. Study-level findings and limits: Only one tumor region went through sequencing, so heterogeneity may still be there.

Some clones are missing from TCRdb's copy, which holds only in-frame ones; the method was immunoSEQ multiplex PCR. The table has roughly 740 clones, about 22% seen once. The TCR comes from a female donor of 60 years or more with stage I lung adenocarcinoma. The input for sequencing was normal lung tissue next to the tumor, taken before any cancer treatment. This chain links TRBV14 with TRBJ1-3; no clear D gene. The CDR3 is CASSQDRHPGNTIYF. The CDR3 DNA sequence: TGTGCCAGCAGCCAAGATCGACACCCTGGAAACACCATATATTTT.